This TCR beta chain appears in the sequencing data of a study of cytomegalovirus exposure and HLA in healthy donors. Study context: Genetic ancestry analysis placed 81% of the 300 to 500 donors that were genotyped in the Caucasian-associated cluster.

Study observations and caveats: In a later analysis, specific HLA alleles were associated with 15,000 or so TCR beta sequences at a 0.05 false discovery rate. One later analysis reportedly identified an Asian-associated ancestry cluster that showed fewer N-insertions than the approximately 600-donor mean.

The PCR employed 60 Vbeta primers together with 13 Jbeta primers. Data came from immunoSEQ multiplex PCR; TCRdb stores just in-frame clones and leaves some out. This sample's table reports just over 200,000 clones. Turning to this clone: Its antigen is unknown.

The CDR3 has 14 residues. Looked up from germline, CDR1 is SNHLY and CDR2 is FYNNEI. Trimming took 3 bases from V and 1 from J, leaving 9 bases between them. The chain recombines TRBV2 with TRBJ1-1; D ambiguous. Sequencing was performed on PBMCs. This TCR was sampled from a girl aged 2 to 10 in good health and CMV-seropositive. CDR3 bases: TGTGCCAGCAGTGATGGGAGGGAGAACACTGAAGCTTTCTTT. Protein: CASSDGRENTEAFF.